This T cell receptor (beta chain) is drawn from a study of blood T cell repertoires in COVID-19 (dated by TCRdb to the early 2020s). Some background on the complete study: Samples covering the acute and convalescent phases of COVID-19 were provided by collaborators in the United States, Italy and Spain. Samples came from the ongoing ImmuneRACE study (first 160 participants) plus 1,254 subjects from 6 global collaborators. A de-identified subject ID, COVID-19 status, age in years and sex were almost always included in the sample metadata. Subjects who had been exposed to COVID-19, were actively infected with it, or had recovered from it provided the deeply sampled blood TCRbeta repertoires that made up the dataset. Where available, HLA class I and class II types were taken from metadata supplied by the sample provider and were not determined by assay-based typing. The repertoires were released in a freely available public database meant as a resource for research on the immune response to SARS-CoV-2. The material from the prospective study consisted of cDNA or gDNA derived from T cells, B-cell-depleted T cells, or PBMCs.

Remarks on this clone: This clone's antigen is unknown. Nothing much larger sits one base from this clone, and base qualities are not available. Other DNA sequences in this specimen translate into the identical CDR3.

What the work shows at the level of the full study, not this receptor alone: How much clinical and demographic metadata was included differed by source and by participant, and the metadata was provided uncurated.

The collaborating institutions used their own protocols to collect whole blood in K2EDTA tubes. For TCRbeta analysis, collaborators shipped samples as frozen whole blood, isolated PBMCs, or DNA extracted from either of those sample types. As encoded in the germline V gene, CDR1 is SGHVS while CDR2 is FQNEAQ. CDR3 length: 14 amino acids, cysteine to phenylalanine. Only CDR3 DNA remains: 42 bases, in frame from the first base. The germline V end is reduced by 8 bases and the J end by 7 bases; junction bases left unmatched: 9. TCRbeta CDR3 regions were amplified from genomic DNA using the immunoSEQ Assay, a bias-controlled multiplex PCR. The authors' pipeline ran thus. Within the assay, amplification of reference gene primers was used to estimate how many nucleated cells each sample contained. To quantify the absolute abundance of each unique TCRbeta CDR3 rearrangement, sequence reads were collapsed and filtered. Productive Simpson clonality was computed per sample as the square root of Simpson's diversity index over productive rearrangements. Held by TCRdb, this immuneACCESS table contains in-frame sequences only and omits some clones. Under half of the omission traces to an unresolved V gene where checked; the cause of the rest is unknown. V and J calls and clone size are copied from that table; D and trimming were computed from the DNA. The sample includes approximately 270,000 clones, with around 86% observed a single time. The ten biggest clones cover 2% to 2.5% of the sample.

The clonotype comes from a man aged 50 or older with acute or convalescent COVID-19. Here the chain combines TRBV7-8 and TRBJ2-2, with 8 bases matching TRBD2. The sequencing sample was made of peripheral blood. At the DNA level, the sequence is TGTGCCAGCCGAATCGGGGGGGTGCGCGGGGAGCTGTTTTTT. Translated, this is CASRIGGVRGELFF.